The 27 T cell receptor beta chains given below trace back to one sample, sequenced in a study of blood T cell repertoires in COVID-19 (dated by TCRdb to the early 2020s). Library preparation employed the immunoSEQ multiplex PCR assay. TCRdb stores this immuneACCESS table with in-frame sequences only. Part of the clones is absent; in the studies checked, under half of the shortfall reflects unresolved V genes, and no reason is known for the rest. The table for this sample lists roughly 380,000 clones; about 89% of them were counted only once. The ten most abundant clones make up around 1.5% of the sample. Sequenced sample: peripheral blood. The origin of the receptors is a woman aged 35 to 49 with COVID-19, enrolled during active disease.

The chain recombines TRBV27 with TRBJ1-2, with no clear D. Germline CDR1 reads MNHEY; CDR2 reads SMNVEV (reference sequence). V lost 6 bases, J lost 0 bases, and 14 bases lay in between. The CDR3 has 15 residues. CDR3 sequence (DNA): TGTGCCAGCAGACCCGGCGGGGTCGCTAACTATGGCTACACCTTC. Its translation is CASRPGGVANYGYTF.

V is TRBV7-9 and J is TRBJ1-1; tentatively, D is TRBD1 (5 bases). Deletions cut 2 bases from V and 1 base from J, with 8 bases between. In germline, CDR1 is SEHNR, CDR2 FQNEAQ (reference sequence). The CDR3 extends over 14 amino acids. The CDR3 DNA sequence: TGTGCCAGCAGCTTACTTACAGGGAACACTGAAGCTTTCTTT. Protein product: CASSLLTGNTEAFF.

V usage is TRBV11-2 and J usage is TRBJ1-4; unclear D gene. Germline CDR1 and CDR2: SGHAT and FQNNGV. The ends were cut back, 11 bases at V and 3 bases at J, with 10 bases in the middle. The CDR3 has 12 residues. CDR3 loop: CAARVPNEKLFF. The DNA of the CDR3 is TGTGCCGCCCGGGTTCCTAATGAAAAACTGTTTTTT.

The chain uses TRBV19 and TRBJ1-2; 7 nucleotides agree with TRBD1. CDR3 length equals 15 residues. Trimming took 11 bases from V and 2 from J; bases not matched to a gene: 14. The germline CDR1 and CDR2 sequences are LNHDA and SQIVND (reference sequence). CDR3: CAAFHSTGPNYGYTF. In DNA form, the CDR3 reads TGTGCCGCCTTCCACTCGACAGGGCCAAACTATGGCTACACCTTC.

The J gene is TRBJ2-1, the V gene TRBV9; D is unclear. The germline gives CDR1 SGDLS, CDR2 YYNGEE. Between the trimmed V and J ends, which lost 0 bases and 0 bases, there was a span of 10 bases. CDR3 length equals 16 residues. CDR3 in DNA: TGTGCCAGCAGCGTAGTGGGCCAGAGCTCCTACAATGAGCAGTTCTTC. It specifies CASSVVGQSSYNEQFF.

This CDR3 reads CAGGAGQAEQYF. The CDR3 nucleotides are TGTGCCGGAGGGGCAGGGCAGGCTGAGCAGTACTTC. The chain employs TRBV6-6 and TRBJ2-7, with D perhaps matching TRBD2 (6 bases). CDR1 MNHNY and CDR2 SVGAGI come from the germline V gene (reference sequence). V was clipped by 11 bases and J by 7 bases, with 18 bases between them. This CDR3 contains 12 residues.

Comments on this clone: A read error is possible here, since a much larger clone lies one base away. The chain recombines TRBV27 with TRBJ2-5; possibly TRBD1 for D (5 bases). Germline V gene sequence: CDR1 MNHEY, CDR2 SMNVEV (reference sequence). There are 14 residues in the CDR3. Here the CDR3 reads CASNLGAPQETQYF. The CDR3 region has the DNA TGTGCCAGCAATTTAGGGGCCCCCCAAGAGACCCAGTACTTC.

This chain links TRBV29-1 with TRBJ1-2; no clear D gene. CDR1 and CDR2 (germline): SQVTM, ANQGSEA. The V gene lost 7 bases and the J gene lost 6 bases, with 15 bases spanning the gap. The CDR3 is 12 amino acids. CDR3 coding DNA: TGCAGCGGTGTGGCACAATCCGATGGCTACACCTTC. Encoded protein: CSGVAQSDGYTF.

This chain connects TRBV6-2 or TRBV6-3 to TRBJ1-5, with 7 positions matching TRBD1. Trimming cost V 4 bases and J 2 bases; bases outside gene matches: 11. Germline assignment: CDR1 MNHEY and CDR2 SVGEGT. This CDR3 region has 17 residues. The CDR3 region has the DNA TGTGCCAGCAGTTCTCGGACAGGCCCGTGGGGCAATCAGCCCCAGCATTTT. Encoded protein: CASSSRTGPWGNQPQHF.

The gene calls are TRBV19 and TRBJ1-5, with 7 bases identical to TRBD1. V trimming: 8 bases; J trimming: 6 bases; junction bases outside the gene matches: 7. CDR3 length: 13 residues. CDR1 and CDR2 (germline): LNHDA, SQIVND (reference sequence). The CDR3: CASSQGRIQPQHF. Here the CDR3 DNA reads TGTGCCAGTTCACAGGGGAGAATTCAGCCCCAGCATTTT.

This chain links TRBV28 with TRBJ1-4, with a tentative D call TRBD1 (5 bases). V lost 5 bases to trimming and J lost 5 bases, with 15 bases between them. Looked up from germline, CDR1 is MDHEN and CDR2 is SYDVKM. The CDR3 has 15 amino acids. The CDR3 sequence is CASSTWGGRNEKLFF. The CDR3 DNA reads TGTGCCAGCAGTACGTGGGGGGGGAGGAATGAAAAACTGTTTTTT. Based on the CDR3 plus reference TRBV28 and TRBJ1-4, the full variable domain is DVKVTQSSRYLVKRTGEKVFLECVQDMDHENMFWYRQDPGLGLRLIYFSYDVKMKEKGDIPEGYSVSREKKERFSLILESASTNQTSMYLCASSTWGGRNEKLFFGSGTQLSVL.

The chain is built from TRBV27 and TRBJ2-3; the match to TRBD1 covers 7 bases. This CDR3 spans 16 amino acids. The V gene's germline CDR1 is MNHEY and CDR2 SMNVEV (reference sequence). With V trimmed by 3 bases and J by 2 bases, 8 bases remained unmatched. The CDR3 DNA sequence: TGTGCCAGCAGTTTTAGGGGGCGCTTGACCACAGATACGCAGTATTTT. This gives the protein CASSFRGRLTTDTQYF.

This clone appeared once. V is TRBV5-1 and J is TRBJ1-4; TRBD1 matches 9 bases. Germline V lookup: CDR1 SGHRS, CDR2 YFSETQ. The CDR3 loop spans 15 amino acids. V was clipped by 3 bases and J by 6 bases; unmatched bases: 6. In DNA form, the CDR3 reads TGCGCCAGCAGCTCCTCGGGACAGGGAGATGAAAAACTGTTTTTT. It is translated as CASSSSGQGDEKLFF.

The chain carries TRBV19 and TRBJ1-1; a weak D match, TRBD1 (6 bases). The CDR3 covers 12 residues. CDR1 is LNHDA, CDR2 SQIVND, per germline (reference sequence). V gave up 1 base and J gave up 9 bases, with 9 bases separating them. DNA for the CDR3: TGTGCCAGTAGTATAGGGGGGGGGCAAGCTTTCTTT. This codes for CASSIGGGQAFF.

V usage is TRBV6-4 and J usage is TRBJ2-3, with TRBD2 matching over 13 bases. V lost 5 bases, J lost 3 bases, and 2 bases stayed unmatched. The CDR3 covers 15 residues. Looked up from germline, CDR1 is MRHNA and CDR2 is SNTAGT. In DNA form, the CDR3 reads TGTGCCAGCAGTATACTAGCGGGGGGGACAGATACGCAGTATTTT. Residues: CASSILAGGTDTQYF.

The chain uses TRBV2 and TRBJ2-7; weak D call: TRBD2 (6 bases). CDR1 is SNHLY, CDR2 FYNNEI, per germline. V was pared by 3 bases and J by 5 bases, with 14 bases between. This CDR3 is 14 amino acids long. CDR3 DNA sequence: TGTGCCAGCAGTGAGTTGGCTAGCGACCACGAGCAGTACTTC. Its protein is CASSELASDHEQYF.

The chain uses TRBV14 and TRBJ1-2; no firm D call. CDR3 length: 15 amino acids. The V end was cut by 5 bases, the J end by 4 bases, with 17 bases between. The germline V gene has CDR1 SGHDN and CDR2 FVKESK. CDR3: CASSYGGGLVYGYTF. Here the CDR3 DNA reads TGTGCCAGCAGCTACGGAGGTGGTCTGGTCTATGGCTACACCTTC.

The rearrangement links TRBV30 to TRBJ1-5; maybe TRBD1 (5 bases). The germline V gene encodes CDR1 GTSNPN and CDR2 SVGIG (reference sequence). Between the trimmed V and J ends, which lost 2 bases and 3 bases, there was a span of 11 bases. There are 14 residues in the CDR3. The CDR3 loop is CAWSQGVANQPQHF. The CDR3 region has the DNA TGTGCCTGGAGTCAGGGTGTGGCCAATCAGCCCCAGCATTTT.

CDR3 sequence (DNA): TGTGCCTGGAGTGCCGGGACAATTGGTGGCTACACCTTC. This codes for CAWSAGTIGGYTF. V gene TRBV30 combines with J gene TRBJ1-2, with a possible D match to TRBD1 (6 bases). The CDR3 runs to 13 residues. Per germline, CDR1 GTSNPN and CDR2 SVGIG (reference sequence). Trimming took 1 base from V and 7 from J, leaving 13 bases between them.

As DNA, the CDR3 is TGTGCCAGCAGCCTAAAGACCCAGTACTTC. Protein: CASSLKTQYF. The chain joins TRBV7-2 to TRBJ2-5; D gene ambiguous. CDR3 length: 10 residues. CDR1 is SGHTA and CDR2 is FQGNSA in the germline V gene. V was clipped by 5 bases and J by 6 bases, with 4 bases between them.

J is TRBJ2-5 and V is TRBV7-6, with 7 bases identical to TRBD1. This CDR3 comprises 18 residues. Germline-derived CDR1 and CDR2 are SGHVS and FNYEAQ. Trimming at V came to 1 base and at J to 1 base, leaving 12 bases not matched to a gene. The CDR3 spells CASSLEYFRTGGQETQYF. The DNA of the CDR3 is TGTGCCAGCAGCTTAGAGTACTTTCGGACAGGTGGCCAAGAGACCCAGTACTTC.

This clone was observed once. This rearrangement joins TRBV19 to TRBJ2-1; 9 bases are shared with TRBD2. V shed 2 bases, J shed 0 bases, and the junction held 8 bases outside the gene matches. In germline, CDR1 is LNHDA, CDR2 SQIVND (reference sequence). The CDR3 consists of 18 residues. The CDR3 reads CASSIFHAGGSSYNEQFF. In nucleotides, the CDR3 is TGTGCCAGTAGTATATTCCATGCGGGGGGGTCCTCCTACAATGAGCAGTTCTTC. The whole variable domain, filled in from reference TRBV19 and TRBJ2-1, reads DGGITQSPKYLFRKEGQNVTLSCEQNLNHDAMYWYRQDPGQGLRLIYYSQIVNDFQKGDIAEGYSVSREKKESFPLTVTSAQKNPTAFYLCASSIFHAGGSSYNEQFFGPGTRLTVL.

This chain connects TRBV30 to TRBJ2-1; 8 nucleotides line up with TRBD2. V lost 2 bases and J lost 0; bases outside the gene matches: 3. CDR3 length: 15 amino acids. Germline assignment: CDR1 GTSNPN and CDR2 SVGIG (reference sequence). DNA of the CDR3: TGTGCCTGGAGTTACGGGGGGGCCTCCTACAATGAGCAGTTCTTC. This gives the protein CAWSYGGASYNEQFF. Using reference TRBV30 and TRBJ2-1 for the parts outside the CDR3, the full variable domain is SQTIHQWPATLVQPVGSPLSLECTVEGTSNPNLYWYRQAAGRGLQLLFYSVGIGQISSEVPQNLSASRPQDRQFILSSKKLLLSDSGFYLCAWSYGGASYNEQFFGPGTRLTVL.

The chain employs TRBV10-3 and TRBJ1-5; TRBD1 matches 7 bases. J lost 3 bases, V lost 5 bases, and 7 bases had no gene match. This CDR3 has 15 residues. CDR1 and CDR2 (germline): ENHRY, SYGVKD. CDR3: CAISKGTEANQPQHF. The CDR3 DNA follows: TGTGCCATCAGTAAAGGGACAGAGGCCAATCAGCCCCAGCATTTT.

V is TRBV28 and J is TRBJ1-5, with 9 bases that match TRBD1. Trimming at V came to 6 bases and at J to 5 bases, leaving 5 bases not matched to a gene. Germline lookup yields CDR1 MDHEN and CDR2 SYDVKM. The CDR3 consists of 14 residues. Here the CDR3 DNA reads TGTGCCAGCAGAGCGACAGGGGGTTATCAGCCCCAGCATTTT. Its translation is CASRATGGYQPQHF.

The V and J genes are TRBV2 and TRBJ1-6, with TRBD1 identical over 8 bases. The CDR3 length is 13 residues. With V trimmed by 7 bases and J by 9 bases, 5 bases remained unmatched. Germline loops: CDR1 SNHLY, CDR2 FYNNEI. In DNA form, the CDR3 reads TGTGCCAGCAAAGGACAGGGCTCTTCACCCCTCCACTTT. Protein: CASKGQGSSPLHF.

This clone was seen more than once but under ten times. The chain links TRBV30 to TRBJ2-7; tentative D call: TRBD1 (6 bases). The CDR3 loop spans 13 amino acids. The germline CDR1 and CDR2 sequences are GTSNPN and SVGIG (reference sequence). The V and J ends lost 3 bases and 2 bases respectively, with 11 bases between them. The CDR3: CAWSRGHTYEQYF. CDR3 DNA: TGTGCCTGGAGCAGGGGTCATACCTACGAGCAGTACTTC.